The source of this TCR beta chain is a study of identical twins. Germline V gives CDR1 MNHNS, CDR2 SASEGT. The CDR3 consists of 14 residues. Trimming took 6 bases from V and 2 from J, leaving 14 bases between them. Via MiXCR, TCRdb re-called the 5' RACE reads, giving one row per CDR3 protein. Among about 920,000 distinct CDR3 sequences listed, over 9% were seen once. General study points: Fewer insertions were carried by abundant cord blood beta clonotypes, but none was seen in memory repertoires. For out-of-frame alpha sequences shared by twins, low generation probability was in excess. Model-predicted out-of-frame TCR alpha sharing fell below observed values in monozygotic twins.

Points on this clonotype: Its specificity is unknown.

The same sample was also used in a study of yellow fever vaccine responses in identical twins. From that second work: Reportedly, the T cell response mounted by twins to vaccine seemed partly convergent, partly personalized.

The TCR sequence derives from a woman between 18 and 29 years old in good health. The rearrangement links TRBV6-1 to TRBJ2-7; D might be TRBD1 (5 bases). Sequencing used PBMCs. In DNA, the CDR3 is TGTGCCAGCAGAGTATGGACACCACCCTACGAGCAGTACTTC. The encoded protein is CASRVWTPPYEQYF.